Here is one T cell receptor beta chain with its context. The antigen is undetermined. Vbeta (60) and Jbeta (13) primers were used in the PCR. Produced via immunoSEQ multiplex PCR; TCRdb's table is partial and in-frame only. The sample shows roughly 95,000 clones, approximately 85% of them seen only once. The sample is drawn from a study of cytomegalovirus exposure and HLA in healthy donors. Per germline, CDR1 SNHLY and CDR2 FYNNEI. After removal of 6 bases from V and 2 bases from J, the junction contained 14 bases not matched to a gene. There are 19 residues in the CDR3. The study's findings and limits: Some V segments, TRBV6-2 and TRBV6-3 among them, were indistinguishable and were therefore excluded. Analysis performed later showed TCR beta chains linked to HLA being more clonally expanded than equally common others. The study carried out a later analysis of TCR beta sequences. It associated around 17,000 of them with specific HLA alleles at a false discovery rate of 0.05. A later analysis found common viral pathogens apparently linked to several of the most significant clusters.

The chain recombines TRBV2 with TRBJ2-6, with TRBD1 matching over 9 bases. Sample: PBMCs. This TCR was sampled from a man aged 25 to 45 in good health and CMV-seropositive. Here the CDR3 reads CASSTGTGNPPTGANVLTF. Here the CDR3 DNA reads TGTGCCAGCAGCACCGGGACAGGGAATCCGCCCACTGGGGCCAACGTCCTGACTTTC.